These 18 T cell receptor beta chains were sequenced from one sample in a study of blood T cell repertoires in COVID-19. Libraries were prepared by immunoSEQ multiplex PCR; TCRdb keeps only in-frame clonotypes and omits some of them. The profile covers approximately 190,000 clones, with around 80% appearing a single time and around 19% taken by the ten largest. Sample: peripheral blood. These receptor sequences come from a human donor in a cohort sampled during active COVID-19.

CDR3 nucleotides: TGTGCCAGCAGGCAAGGCGGGAGGGACGAGCAGTACTTC. It translates to CASRQGGRDEQYF. The J gene is TRBJ2-7, the V gene TRBV5-4, with 9 nucleotides matching TRBD2. V shed 5 bases and J 5 bases; nucleotides not matched to a gene: 5. The length of the CDR3 is 13 residues. Germline CDR1 SGHNT, CDR2 YYREEE (reference sequence).

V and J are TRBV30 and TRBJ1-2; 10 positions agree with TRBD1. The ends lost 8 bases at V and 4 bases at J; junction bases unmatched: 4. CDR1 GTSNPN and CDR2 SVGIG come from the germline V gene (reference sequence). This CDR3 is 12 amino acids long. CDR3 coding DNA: TGTGCCGGACAGGGGGTCGGCTATGGCTACACCTTC. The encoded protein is CAGQGVGYGYTF.

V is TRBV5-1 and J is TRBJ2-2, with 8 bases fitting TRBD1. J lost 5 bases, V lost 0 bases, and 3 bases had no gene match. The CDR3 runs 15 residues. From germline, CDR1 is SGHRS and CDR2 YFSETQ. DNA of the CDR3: TGCGCCAGCAGCTTGGGTACAGGGGGAACCGGGGAGCTGTTTTTT. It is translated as CASSLGTGGTGELFF.

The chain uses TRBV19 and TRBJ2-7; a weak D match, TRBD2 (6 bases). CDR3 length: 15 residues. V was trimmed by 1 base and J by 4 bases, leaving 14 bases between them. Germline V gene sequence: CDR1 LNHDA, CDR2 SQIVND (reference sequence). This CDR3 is CASSIAAGRGYEQYF. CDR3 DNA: TGTGCCAGTAGTATAGCAGCAGGGCGGGGATACGAGCAGTACTTC.

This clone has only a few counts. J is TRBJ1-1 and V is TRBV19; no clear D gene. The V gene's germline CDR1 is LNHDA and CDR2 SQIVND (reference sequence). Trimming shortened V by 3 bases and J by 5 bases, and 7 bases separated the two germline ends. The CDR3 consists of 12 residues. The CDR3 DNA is TGTGCCAGTAGTATTTCACGGACTGAAGCTTTCTTT. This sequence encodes CASSISRTEAFF.

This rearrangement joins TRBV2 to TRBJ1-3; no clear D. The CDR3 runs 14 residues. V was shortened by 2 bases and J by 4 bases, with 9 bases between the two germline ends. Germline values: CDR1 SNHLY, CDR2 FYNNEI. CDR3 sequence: CASSESGSGNTIYF. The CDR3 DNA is TGTGCCAGCAGTGAAAGCGGCTCCGGAAACACCATATATTTT.

CDR3 sequence: CASSQVPNPGGLLTGELFF. The CDR3 nucleotides read TGCGCCAGCAGCCAAGTTCCCAACCCAGGGGGTTTGCTCACCGGGGAGCTGTTTTTT. The chain combines TRBV4-1 with TRBJ2-2; TRBD1 matches 7 bases. The CDR3 consists of 19 residues. The J segment lost 4 bases and the V segment lost 1 base, leaving 15 bases of the junction unmatched. Germline-derived CDR1 and CDR2 are MGHRA and YSYEKL.

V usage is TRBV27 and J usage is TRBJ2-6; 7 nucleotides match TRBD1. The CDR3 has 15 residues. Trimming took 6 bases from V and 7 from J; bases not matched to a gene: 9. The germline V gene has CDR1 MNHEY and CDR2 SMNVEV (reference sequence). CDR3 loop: CASRNDREYANVLTF. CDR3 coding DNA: TGTGCCAGCAGGAACGACAGGGAATACGCCAACGTCCTGACTTTC.

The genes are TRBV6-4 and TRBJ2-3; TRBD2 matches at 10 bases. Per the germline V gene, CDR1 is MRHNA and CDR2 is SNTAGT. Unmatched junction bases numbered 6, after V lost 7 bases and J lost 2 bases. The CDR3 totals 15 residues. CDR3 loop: CASKRTSGLTDTQYF. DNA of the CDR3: TGTGCCAGCAAAAGGACTAGCGGTCTCACAGATACGCAGTATTTT.

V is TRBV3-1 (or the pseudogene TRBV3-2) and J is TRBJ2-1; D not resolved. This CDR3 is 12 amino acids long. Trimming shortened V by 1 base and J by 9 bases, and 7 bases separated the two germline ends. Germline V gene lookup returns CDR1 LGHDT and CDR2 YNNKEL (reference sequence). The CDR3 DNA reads TGTGCCAGCAGCCAAGGCGGCGGTGAGCAGTTCTTC. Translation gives CASSQGGGEQFF.

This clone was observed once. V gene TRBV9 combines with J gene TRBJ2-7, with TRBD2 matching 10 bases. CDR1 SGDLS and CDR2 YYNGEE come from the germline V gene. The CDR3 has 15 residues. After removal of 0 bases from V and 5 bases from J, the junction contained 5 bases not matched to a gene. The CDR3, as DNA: TGTGCCAGCAGCGTAGTTCTAGCGGGAGTCAACGAGCAGTACTTC. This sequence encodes CASSVVLAGVNEQYF.

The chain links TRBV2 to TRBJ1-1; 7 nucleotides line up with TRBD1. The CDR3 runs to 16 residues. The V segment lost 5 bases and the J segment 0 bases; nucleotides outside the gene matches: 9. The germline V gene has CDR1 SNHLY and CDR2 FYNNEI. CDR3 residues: CASSTGARPMNTEAFF. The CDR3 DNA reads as TGTGCCAGCAGTACAGGGGCCCGACCTATGAACACTGAAGCTTTCTTT.

CDR3 sequence: CASSLRESSGNTIYF. In nucleotides, the CDR3 is TGTGCCAGCAGCTTACGAGAGAGCTCTGGAAACACCATATATTTT. This chain links TRBV7-9 with TRBJ1-3; D gene uncertain. The CDR3 is made up of 15 amino acids. CDR1 SEHNR and CDR2 FQNEAQ come from the germline V gene (reference sequence). Trimming stripped 2 bases from V and 0 bases from J, with 8 bases between. The full variable domain, with the rest looked up from reference TRBV7-9 and TRBJ1-3, is DTGVSQNPRHKITKRGQNVTFRCDPISEHNRLYWYRQTLGQGPEFLTYFQNEAQLEKSRLLSDRFSAERPKGSFSTLEIQRTEQGDSAMYLCASSLRESSGNTIYFGEGSWLTVV.

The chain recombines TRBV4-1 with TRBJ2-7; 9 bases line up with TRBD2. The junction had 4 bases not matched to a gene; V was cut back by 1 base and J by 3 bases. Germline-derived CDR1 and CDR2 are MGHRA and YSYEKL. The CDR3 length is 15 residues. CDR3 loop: CASSQGLAEIYEQYF. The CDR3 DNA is TGCGCCAGCAGCCAAGGACTAGCGGAGATCTACGAGCAGTACTTC.

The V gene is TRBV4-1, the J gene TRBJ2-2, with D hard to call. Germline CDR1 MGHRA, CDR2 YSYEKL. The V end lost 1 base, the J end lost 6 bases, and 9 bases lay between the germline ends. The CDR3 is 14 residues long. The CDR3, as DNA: TGCGCCAGCAGCCAAGCAGTCCCCGCCGGGGAGCTGTTTTTT. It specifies CASSQAVPAGELFF.

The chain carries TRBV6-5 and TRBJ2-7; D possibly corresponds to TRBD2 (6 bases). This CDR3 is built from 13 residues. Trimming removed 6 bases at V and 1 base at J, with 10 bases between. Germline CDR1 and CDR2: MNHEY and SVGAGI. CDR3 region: CASRWGGSYEQYV. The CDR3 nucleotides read TGTGCCAGCAGATGGGGAGGATCCTACGAGCAGTACGTC.

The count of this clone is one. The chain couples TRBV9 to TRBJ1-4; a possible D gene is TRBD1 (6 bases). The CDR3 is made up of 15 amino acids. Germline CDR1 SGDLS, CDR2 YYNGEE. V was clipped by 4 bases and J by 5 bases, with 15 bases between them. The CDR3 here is CASSPGRGWNEKLFF. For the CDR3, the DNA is TGTGCCAGCAGCCCCGGGAGGGGGTGGAATGAAAAACTGTTTTTT.

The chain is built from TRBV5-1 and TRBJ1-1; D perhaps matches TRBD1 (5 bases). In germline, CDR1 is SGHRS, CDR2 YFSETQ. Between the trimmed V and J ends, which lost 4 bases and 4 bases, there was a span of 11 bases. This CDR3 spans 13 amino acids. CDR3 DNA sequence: TGCGCCAGCAGCCAGACAGTGAGCACTGAAGCTTTCTTT. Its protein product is CASSQTVSTEAFF.